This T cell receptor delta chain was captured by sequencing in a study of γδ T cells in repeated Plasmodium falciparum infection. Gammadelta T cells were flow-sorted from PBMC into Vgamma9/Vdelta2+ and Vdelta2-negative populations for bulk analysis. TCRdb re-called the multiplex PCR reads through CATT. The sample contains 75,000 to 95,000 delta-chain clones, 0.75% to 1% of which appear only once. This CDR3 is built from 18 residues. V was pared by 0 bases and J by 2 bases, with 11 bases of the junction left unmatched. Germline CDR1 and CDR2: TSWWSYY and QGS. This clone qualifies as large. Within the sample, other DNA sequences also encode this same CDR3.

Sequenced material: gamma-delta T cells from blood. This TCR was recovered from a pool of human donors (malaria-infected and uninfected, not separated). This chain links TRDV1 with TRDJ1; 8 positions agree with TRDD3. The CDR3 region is CALGELWGTRYGTDKLIF. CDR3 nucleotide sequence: TGTGCTCTTGGGGAACTCTGGGGGACCCGTTACGGAACCGATAAACTCATCTTT.